Listed below are T cell receptor beta chains from one sample, sequenced in a study of T cell responses to AZD1222 COVID-19 vaccine. Profiling relied on immunoSEQ multiplex PCR, and the TCRdb table lists in-frame clones only, not all of them. The data show some 130,000 clones, about 93% seen once. Sample: peripheral blood, taken on day 0 of AZD1222 vaccination. The origin of the receptors is an adult in good health. CDR3s include the opening cysteine and the closing phenylalanine or tryptophan. A D gene is named only where the DNA matches it firmly. Clone size, where shown, is once, few, many, or a class for clones that have expanded.

D gene	V gene	J gene	clone size	CDR3 protein	CDR3 DNA
TRBD2	TRBV15	TRBJ2-3	-	CATSRGLAGGTDTQYF	TGTGCCACCAGCAGAGGGCTAGCGGGTGGCACAGATACGCAGTATTTT
-	TRBV11-2	TRBJ1-2	-	CASSSGPTNYGYTF	TGTGCCAGCAGCTCGGGACCTACTAACTATGGCTACACCTTC
-	TRBV6-6	TRBJ2-1	-	CASSYGESYNEQFF	TGTGCCAGCAGTTACGGGGAATCCTACAATGAGCAGTTCTTC
TRBD1	TRBV6-1	TRBJ1-2	-	CASSEAGDRPVYGYTF	TGTGCCAGCAGTGAAGCAGGGGACAGGCCAGTCTATGGCTACACCTTC
-	TRBV13	TRBJ2-7	-	CASRKSGRTYEQYF	TGTGCCAGCAGGAAGTCCGGAAGAACTTACGAGCAGTACTTC
TRBD1	TRBV29-1	TRBJ1-2	-	CSVEHREGADYGYTF	TGCAGCGTTGAACATCGTGAGGGGGCTGACTATGGCTACACCTTC
-	TRBV3-1/TRBV3-2	TRBJ2-2	-	CASSRRAGELFF	-
TRBD1	TRBV6-5	TRBJ2-7	-	CAGRTGTYEQYF	TGTGCCGGCCGGACAGGGACCTACGAGCAGTACTTC
TRBD1	TRBV5-1	TRBJ2-6	-	CASSPGTGRGANVLTF	TGCGCCAGCAGCCCCGGGACAGGGCGCGGGGCCAACGTCCTGACTTTC
-	TRBV24-1	TRBJ1-5	-	CATLRNQPQHF	TGTGCCACCTTACGGAATCAGCCCCAGCATTTT
TRBD1	TRBV11-2	TRBJ2-5	-	CASSLVPTGGNQETQYF	TGTGCCAGCAGCTTAGTGCCGACAGGGGGGAATCAAGAGACCCAGTACTTC
-	TRBV7-6	TRBJ2-5	-	CASLGADPYQETQYF	TGTGCCAGCCTTGGCGCGGACCCGTACCAAGAGACCCAGTACTTC
-	TRBV30	TRBJ2-7	-	CAWSTGDSYEQYF	TGTGCCTGGAGTACCGGGGATTCCTACGAGCAGTACTTC
-	TRBV12-3/TRBV12-4	TRBJ1-2	-	CASSLAERGGYTF	TGTGCCAGCAGTTTAGCAGAGAGGGGCGGCTACACCTTC
TRBD2	TRBV7-3	TRBJ2-3	once	CASSSGLAGGTDTQYF	TGTGCCAGCAGCTCGGGACTAGCGGGAGGTACAGATACGCAGTATTTT
TRBD2	TRBV18	TRBJ2-2	-	CASSPIRLAGGGELFF	TGTGCCAGCTCACCAATCCGACTAGCCGGTGGCGGGGAGCTGTTTTTT
-	TRBV28	TRBJ1-2	-	CAILQGNGYTF	TGTGCCATCCTACAGGGAAACGGCTACACCTTC
-	TRBV7-9	TRBJ1-5	few	CASSFGGASNQPQHF	TGTGCCAGCAGCTTCGGCGGGGCCTCAAATCAGCCCCAGCATTTT
-	TRBV6-5	TRBJ1-2	-	CASSYSGVAYGYTF	TGTGCCAGCAGTTATTCGGGGGTTGCCTATGGCTACACCTTC
-	TRBV12-3/TRBV12-4	TRBJ1-5	-	CASSFSGNQPQHF	TGTGCCAGCAGTTTCTCGGGGAATCAGCCCCAGCATTTT
TRBD1	TRBV24-1	TRBJ2-6	-	CATSVLRQGKVGANVLTF	TGTGCCACCAGTGTCTTGAGACAGGGGAAGGTTGGGGCCAACGTCCTGACTTTC
-	TRBV6-6	TRBJ1-5	-	CASSPGGFSGGRANQPQHF	TGTGCCAGCAGTCCCGGGGGGTTTTCAGGAGGGAGGGCCAATCAGCCCCAGCATTTT
-	TRBV6-5	TRBJ2-7	-	CASSAAQEGRYEQYF	TGTGCCAGCAGCGCCGCCCAGGAGGGTAGGTACGAGCAGTACTTC
-	TRBV7-2	TRBJ1-6	once	CASSLIKGAPLHF	TGTGCCAGCAGCTTAATTAAAGGTGCACCCCTCCACTTT
-	TRBV5-6	TRBJ1-6	-	CASSYVGDKNSPLHF	TGTGCCAGCAGCTACGTGGGGGATAAAAATTCACCCCTCCACTTT
TRBD2	TRBV20-1	TRBJ2-3	-	CSASRAGGLTDTQYF	TGCAGTGCTAGTAGAGCGGGAGGCCTCACAGATACGCAGTATTTT